This T cell receptor (beta chain) was found in a study of shared clonotypes between healthy human individuals. Study-level findings and limits: Researchers sampled blood only, noting tissue repertoires likely differ.

Sequencing was performed with immunoSEQ multiplex PCR; in TCRdb, only in-frame clones are kept and a portion is missing. The data show about 2.4 million clones, 80% to 95% seen once. Germline assignment: CDR1 MGHRA and CDR2 YSYEKL. V shed 1 base and J shed 7 bases, with 8 bases lying between them. This CDR3 region has 13 residues. On this clone: Its target is unknown. The sample holds other DNA sequences that translate to the same CDR3.

J is TRBJ1-5 and V is TRBV4-1, with D possibly being TRBD1 (5 bases). This clonotype was sampled from a man younger than 35 in good health. Some clones in this sample may be carry-over from other donors' samples. Sequencing was carried out using naive CD4+ T cells from PBMCs. The subset: CD45RA+ positively selected. CDR3 in DNA: TGCGCCAGCAGCCAAGTTGGGGGACAGCCCCAGCATTTT. Residues: CASSQVGGQPQHF.